This entry lists 12 T cell receptor beta chains sequenced from one sample in a study of regulatory T cells in long-lasting Graves disease. Both iRepertoire HTBI primers and Arm-PCR of CDR3 regions were used to build the TCR beta libraries. One entry per CDR3 protein results from TCRdb running MiXCR on the multiplex PCR reads. The sample has almost 350,000 distinct CDR3 sequences; roughly 21% are singletons. Time point reported: persistent/refractory GD, antithyroid drugs over 5 years with positive TRAb. The TCR library used RNA extracted from PBMCs. The sequences come from peripheral blood mononuclear cells (PBMCs), collected when the disease was refractory, from a patient treated with antithyroid drugs. All receptors derive from a female donor with Graves disease.

This clonotype was seen many times. The chain employs TRBV20-1 and TRBJ2-7, with D unresolved. The ends were cut back, 4 bases at V and 6 bases at J, with 16 bases in the middle. The CDR3 is 13 amino acids. In germline, CDR1 is DFQATT, CDR2 SNEGSKA (reference sequence). Written as DNA, the CDR3 is TGCAGTGCTAAGGAAGGGCCGACGGGCGAGCAGTACTTC. Its protein is CSAKEGPTGEQYF.

V is TRBV7-2 and J is TRBJ2-7; D is unresolved. This CDR3 region has 16 residues. Germline V CDR1 and CDR2: SGHTA, FQGNSA. Between the trimmed V and J ends, which lost 0 bases and 4 bases, there was a span of 16 bases. The CDR3 here is CASSLAPRAMGYEQYF. For the CDR3, the DNA is TGTGCCAGCAGCTTAGCCCCACGGGCAATGGGATACGAGCAGTACTTC.

The chain is built from TRBV5-1 and TRBJ2-7, with D perhaps matching TRBD1 or TRBD2 (5 bases each). The V end lost 4 bases, the J end lost 3 bases, and 14 bases lay between the germline ends. CDR3 length: 14 amino acids. CDR1 and CDR2 from the germline V gene are SGHRS and YFSETQ. DNA for the CDR3: TGCGCCAGCAGCGCCAGGGTAGGGAGCTACGAGCAGTACTTC. Translation: CASSARVGSYEQYF.

Points on this clonotype: An end of the junction does not agree with germline; a read error may underlie this. V and J are TRBV12-3 or TRBV12-4 and TRBJ1-5, with no clear D. The CDR3 runs to 13 residues. CDR3 sequence (DNA): TGTGCCAGCAGTTTGTCCCCCGTTCAGCCCCGGCATTTT. Protein product: CASSLSPVQPRHF.

This clonotype appeared many times. V is TRBV28 and J is TRBJ1-2; D is unresolved. The V gene's germline CDR1 is MDHEN and CDR2 SYDVKM. CDR3 length: 12 residues. Trimming took 1 base from V and 2 from J, leaving 2 bases between them. DNA for the CDR3: TGTGCCAGCAGTTTATTAAACTATGGCTACACCTTC. This translates into CASSLLNYGYTF.

This clonotype came up a few times. This chain links TRBV7-3 with TRBJ2-3; TRBD2 matches 11 bases. Unmatched junction bases numbered 1, after V lost 0 bases and J lost 5 bases. CDR1 and CDR2 from the germline V gene are SGHTA and FQGTGA. The CDR3 spans 15 residues. Here the CDR3 DNA reads TGTGCCAGCAGCTTAACTCTAGCGGGAGGAGATACGCAGTATTTT. Translated, it gives CASSLTLAGGDTQYF.

This clonotype has at least ten counts. The chain links TRBV28 to TRBJ2-7; maybe TRBD1 (5 bases). Germline V gene data show CDR1 as MDHEN and CDR2 as SYDVKM. Deletions cut 3 bases from V and 3 bases from J, with 15 bases between. The CDR3 loop spans 15 amino acids. The CDR3 DNA reads TGTGCCAGCAGTTTGCGCCCCAGGGTTAGCTACGAGCAGTACTTC. Amino acids: CASSLRPRVSYEQYF.

This clonotype was counted a few times. This chain connects TRBV11-2 to TRBJ1-4, with TRBD1 matching 7 bases. V trimming: 0 bases; J trimming: 6 bases; junction bases outside the gene matches: 4. The CDR3 has 15 amino acids. Germline V gene data show CDR1 as SGHAT and CDR2 as FQNNGV. The CDR3 here is CASSLDPDRDEKLFF. The CDR3 bases are TGTGCCAGCAGCTTAGATCCCGACAGGGATGAAAAACTGTTTTTT.

This clonotype has just a few counts. The CDR3 coding sequence is TGTGCCAGCAGTTCCCCCCCGGGACTAGCGGGAGCAATCTCTGGGGCCAACGTCCTGACTTTC. Translating gives CASSSPPGLAGAISGANVLTF. The genes are TRBV12-3 or TRBV12-4 and TRBJ2-6; 14 bases are a match to TRBD2. This CDR3 spans 21 amino acids. V lost 4 bases and J lost 0; bases outside the gene matches: 11.

This clonotype showed up many times. The chain is built from TRBV28 and TRBJ1-1; D gene unclear. CDR3 length: 16 residues. The V gene lost 3 bases and the J gene lost 5 bases, with 19 bases spanning the gap. Per germline, CDR1 MDHEN and CDR2 SYDVKM. The CDR3 sequence is CASSFAARTLRTEAFF. DNA of the CDR3: TGTGCCAGCAGTTTCGCAGCCCGGACCTTAAGAACTGAAGCTTTCTTT.

The gene calls are TRBV29-1 and TRBJ1-3; 7 bases match TRBD1. CDR3 length equals 16 residues. V shed 4 bases and J 0 bases; nucleotides not matched to a gene: 9. The germline CDR1 and CDR2 sequences are SQVTM and ANQGSEA. The CDR3 sequence is CSVVQGQIFSGNTIYF. The CDR3 DNA reads as TGCAGCGTTGTCCAGGGACAGATTTTCTCTGGAAACACCATATATTTT.

The chain carries TRBV7-3 and TRBJ2-4, with TRBD1 identical over 10 bases. Per the germline V gene, CDR1 is SGHTA and CDR2 is FQGTGA. The CDR3 has 14 amino acids. The J segment lost 8 bases and the V segment lost 5 bases, leaving 6 bases of the junction unmatched. CDR3: CASSRTGGTDIQYF. The CDR3 bases are TGTGCCAGCAGCCGGACAGGGGGGACCGACATTCAGTACTTC.